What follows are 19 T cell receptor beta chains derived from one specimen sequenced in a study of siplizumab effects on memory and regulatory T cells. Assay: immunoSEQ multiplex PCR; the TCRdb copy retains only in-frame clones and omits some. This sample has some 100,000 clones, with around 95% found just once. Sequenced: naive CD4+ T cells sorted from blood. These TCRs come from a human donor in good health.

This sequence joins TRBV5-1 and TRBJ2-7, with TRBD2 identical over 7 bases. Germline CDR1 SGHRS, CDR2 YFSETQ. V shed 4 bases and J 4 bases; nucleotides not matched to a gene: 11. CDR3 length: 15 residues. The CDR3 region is CASSREGLRTYEQYF. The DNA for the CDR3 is TGCGCCAGCAGCAGGGAGGGACTCCGGACGTACGAGCAGTACTTC.

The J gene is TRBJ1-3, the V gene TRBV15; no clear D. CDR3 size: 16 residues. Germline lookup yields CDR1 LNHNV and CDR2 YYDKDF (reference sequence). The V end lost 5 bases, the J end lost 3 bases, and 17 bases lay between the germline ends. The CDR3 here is CATSLMERIVGNTIYF. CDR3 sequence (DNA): TGTGCCACCAGCCTAATGGAACGAATCGTTGGAAACACCATATATTTT.

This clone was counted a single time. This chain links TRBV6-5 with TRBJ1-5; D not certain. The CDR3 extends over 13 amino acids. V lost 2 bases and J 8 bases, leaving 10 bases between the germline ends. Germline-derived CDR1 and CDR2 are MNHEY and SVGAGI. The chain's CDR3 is CASSYDIKEPQHF. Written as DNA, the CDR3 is TGTGCCAGCAGTTACGACATAAAGGAGCCCCAGCATTTT.

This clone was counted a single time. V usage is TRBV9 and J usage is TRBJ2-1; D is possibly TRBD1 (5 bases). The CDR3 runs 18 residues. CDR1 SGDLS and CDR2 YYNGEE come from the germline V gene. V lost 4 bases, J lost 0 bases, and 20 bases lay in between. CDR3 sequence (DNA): TGTGCCAGCAGCCTAGAGCCCACAGGATACAGCTCCTACAATGAGCAGTTCTTC. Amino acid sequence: CASSLEPTGYSSYNEQFF.

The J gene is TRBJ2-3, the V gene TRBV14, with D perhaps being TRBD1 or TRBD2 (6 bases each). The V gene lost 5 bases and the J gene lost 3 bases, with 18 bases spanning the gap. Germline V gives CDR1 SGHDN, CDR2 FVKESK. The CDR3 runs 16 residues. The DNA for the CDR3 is TGTGCCAGCAGCTCCCCTTTCGGGGGCTCGACAGATACGCAGTATTTT. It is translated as CASSSPFGGSTDTQYF.

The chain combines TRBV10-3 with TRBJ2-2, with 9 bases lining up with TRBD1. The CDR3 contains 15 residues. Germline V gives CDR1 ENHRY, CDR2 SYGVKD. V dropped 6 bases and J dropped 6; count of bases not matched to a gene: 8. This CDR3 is CAISPTGGVSGELFF. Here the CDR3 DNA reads TGTGCCATCAGCCCGACAGGGGGGGTATCCGGGGAGCTGTTTTTT.

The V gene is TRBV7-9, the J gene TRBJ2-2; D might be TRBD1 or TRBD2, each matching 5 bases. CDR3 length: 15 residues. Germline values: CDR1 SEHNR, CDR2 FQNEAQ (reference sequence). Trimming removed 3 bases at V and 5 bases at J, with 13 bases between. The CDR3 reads CASSFGTPGTGELFF. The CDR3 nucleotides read TGTGCCAGCAGCTTTGGGACCCCGGGGACCGGGGAGCTGTTTTTT.

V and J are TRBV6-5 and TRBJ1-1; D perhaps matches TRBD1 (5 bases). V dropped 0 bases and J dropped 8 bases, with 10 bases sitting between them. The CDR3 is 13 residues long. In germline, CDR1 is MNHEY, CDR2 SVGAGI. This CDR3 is CASSYSRDREAFF. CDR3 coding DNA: TGTGCCAGCAGTTACTCCCGGGACCGGGAAGCTTTCTTT.

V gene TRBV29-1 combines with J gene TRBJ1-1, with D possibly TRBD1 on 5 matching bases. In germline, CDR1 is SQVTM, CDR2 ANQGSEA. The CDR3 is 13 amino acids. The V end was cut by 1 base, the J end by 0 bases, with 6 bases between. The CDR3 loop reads CSVEGQMNTEAFF. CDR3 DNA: TGCAGCGTTGAAGGACAGATGAACACTGAAGCTTTCTTT. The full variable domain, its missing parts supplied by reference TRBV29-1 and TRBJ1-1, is SAVISQKPSRDICQRGTSLTIQCQVDSQVTMMFWYRQQPGQSLTLIATANQGSEATYESGFVIDKFPISRPNLTFSTLTVSNMSPEDSSIYLCSVEGQMNTEAFFGQGTRLTVV.

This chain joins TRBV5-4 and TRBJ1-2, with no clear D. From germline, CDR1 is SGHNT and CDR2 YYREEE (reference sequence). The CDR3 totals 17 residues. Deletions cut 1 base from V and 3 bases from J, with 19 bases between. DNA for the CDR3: TGTGCCAGCAGCTTGCCATCGGGTACAGCGTCGGACTATGGCTACACCTTC. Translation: CASSLPSGTASDYGYTF.

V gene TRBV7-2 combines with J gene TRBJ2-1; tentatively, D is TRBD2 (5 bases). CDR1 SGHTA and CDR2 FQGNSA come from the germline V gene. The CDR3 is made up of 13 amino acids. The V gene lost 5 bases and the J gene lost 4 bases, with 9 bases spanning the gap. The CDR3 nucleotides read TGTGCCAGCAGCCCTAGCACATACAATGAGCAGTTCTTC. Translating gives CASSPSTYNEQFF.

The CDR3 loop is CASSYQGAPQETQYF. The CDR3 DNA is TGTGCCAGCAGTTACCAGGGGGCACCCCAAGAGACCCAGTACTTC. This chain links TRBV28 with TRBJ2-5, with 8 bases identical to TRBD1. CDR3 size: 15 residues. Germline V lookup: CDR1 MDHEN, CDR2 SYDVKM. J lost 1 base, V lost 4 bases, and 5 bases had no gene match.

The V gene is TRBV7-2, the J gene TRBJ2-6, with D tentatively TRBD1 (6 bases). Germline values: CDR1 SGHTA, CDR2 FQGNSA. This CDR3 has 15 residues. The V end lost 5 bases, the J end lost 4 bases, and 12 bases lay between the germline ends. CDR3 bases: TGTGCCAGCAGCCAACAGGGTTTCGGGGCCAACGTCCTGACTTTC. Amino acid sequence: CASSQQGFGANVLTF.

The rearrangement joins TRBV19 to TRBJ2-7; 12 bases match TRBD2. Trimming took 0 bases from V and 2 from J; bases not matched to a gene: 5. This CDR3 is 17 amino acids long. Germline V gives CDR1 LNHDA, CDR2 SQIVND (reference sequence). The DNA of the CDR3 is TGTGCCAGTAGTATAGATCCCCCTAGCGGGGGGGCCTACGAGCAGTACTTC. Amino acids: CASSIDPPSGGAYEQYF.

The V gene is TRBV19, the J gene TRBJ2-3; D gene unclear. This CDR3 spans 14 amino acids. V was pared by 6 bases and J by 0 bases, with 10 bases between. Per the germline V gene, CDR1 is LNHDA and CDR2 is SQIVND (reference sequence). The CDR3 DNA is TGTGCCAGTAGGGCTTTATCTAGCACAGATACGCAGTATTTT. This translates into CASRALSSTDTQYF.

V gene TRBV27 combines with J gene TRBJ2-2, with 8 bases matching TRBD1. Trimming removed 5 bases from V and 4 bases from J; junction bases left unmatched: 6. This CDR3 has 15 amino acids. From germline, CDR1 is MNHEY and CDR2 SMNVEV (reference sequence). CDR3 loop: CASSEDRVGTGELFF. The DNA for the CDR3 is TGTGCCAGCAGTGAGGACAGGGTAGGCACCGGGGAGCTGTTTTTT.

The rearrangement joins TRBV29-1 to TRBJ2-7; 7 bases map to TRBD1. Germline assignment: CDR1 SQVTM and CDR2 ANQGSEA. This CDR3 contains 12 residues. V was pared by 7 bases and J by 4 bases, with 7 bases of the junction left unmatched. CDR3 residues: CSGQGVTYEQYF. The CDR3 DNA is TGCAGCGGGCAGGGGGTAACTTACGAGCAGTACTTC.

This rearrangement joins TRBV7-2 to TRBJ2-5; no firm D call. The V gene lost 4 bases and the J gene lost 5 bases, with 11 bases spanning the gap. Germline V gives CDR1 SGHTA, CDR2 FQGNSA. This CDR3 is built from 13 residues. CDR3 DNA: TGTGCCAGCAGCTCCCCCTACCCGGAGACCCAGTACTTC. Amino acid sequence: CASSSPYPETQYF. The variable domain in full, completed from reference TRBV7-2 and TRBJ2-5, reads GAGVSQSPSNKVTEKGKDVELRCDPISGHTALYWYRQSLGQGLEFLIYFQGNSAPDKSGLPSDRFSAERTGGSVSTLTIQRTQQEDSAVYLCASSSPYPETQYFGPGTRLLVL.

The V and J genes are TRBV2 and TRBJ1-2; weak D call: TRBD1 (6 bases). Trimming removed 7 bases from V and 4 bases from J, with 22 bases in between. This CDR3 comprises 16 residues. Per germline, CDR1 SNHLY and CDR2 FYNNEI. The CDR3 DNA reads TGTGCCAGCACCGAAATGGGGGGCCCTTCCCTCTATGGCTACACCTTC. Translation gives CASTEMGGPSLYGYTF.